This T cell receptor (beta chain) was recovered during a study of T cells in women clearing cervical HPV infection. As for the study in general: Cases were women with histologically confirmed HPV16-related CIN3 or worse, including a couple of invasive cancers. No precancer developed; the control's incident HPV16 infection cleared within 12 months. Whole-study results and caveats: It is unknown whether associations predate infection; no effector/memory or HPV-specific sorting. CIN3+ cases had significantly higher TCR repertoire richness than controls, but evenness did not differ.

Notes on this clone: No antigen is known for it. The read gets to within 3 residues of the CDR3 end, and the germline J gene fills in the rest.

This table comes from immunoSEQ multiplex PCR, and its TCRdb copy is limited to in-frame clones, with some not included. The table counts over 9,500 clones; about 9.4% lies in the top ten. The V end lost 1 base, the J end lost 4 bases, and 7 bases lay between the germline ends. In germline, CDR1 is SEHNR, CDR2 FQNEAQ (reference sequence). This CDR3 spans 13 amino acids. The rearrangement joins TRBV7-9 to TRBJ1-1; perhaps TRBD1 as D (5 bases). This clonotype was sampled from a woman aged 18 to 75 with a cervical HPV16 infection that either progressed to CIN3+ or cleared (not recorded which). The source material was blood buffy coat. The part of the CDR3 DNA that was read is TGTGCCAGCAGCTTAGGGGGCGGCACTGAA. It codes for CASSLGGGTE. The CDR3 reads in full as CASSLGGGTEAFF.